The text below deals with one T cell receptor beta chain. Profiling relied on immunoSEQ multiplex PCR, and the TCRdb table lists in-frame clones only, not all of them. The data show about 30,000 clones, about four fifths seen once. These data come from a study of OX40 agonist ivuxolimab in advanced cancers. Study as a whole: Every 2 weeks, patients got intravenous ivuxolimab at one of six dose levels (0.01-10 mg/kg).

Specimen: CD4+ or CD8+ T cells sorted from blood, collected in a trial of the OX40 agonist ivuxolimab. This receptor was obtained from an adult with an advanced solid tumor such as melanoma, head and neck, liver or kidney cancer.

In DNA, the CDR3 is TGTGCCAGCAGTAAATGGAGGGGCCATGACGTTGAAGCTTTCTTT. Translated, it gives CASSKWRGHDVEAFF. V and J are TRBV27 and TRBJ1-1; D possibly corresponds to TRBD1 (5 bases). The V gene lost 5 bases and the J gene lost 7 bases, with 20 bases spanning the gap. Germline V gene data show CDR1 as MNHEY and CDR2 as SMNVEV (reference sequence). The CDR3 spans 15 residues.